The T cell receptor (beta chain) described here comes from a study of shared clonotypes between healthy human individuals. Study-level background: Serving as donors were a couple of women and a few men, whose ages spanned 18 to 49. Study results and limitations: Larger estimated richness was generally recorded for naive subsets relative to memory subsets.

The V and J ends lost 5 bases and 7 bases respectively, with 18 bases between them. Germline assignment: CDR1 SEHNR and CDR2 FQNEAQ (reference sequence). This CDR3 spans 15 amino acids. In the case of this clone: What it recognizes is unknown.

Assay execution proceeded at the deep level. How the authors handled the data: ImmunoSEQ gave junction-only sequences without quality scores, so filtering differed. The table came from immunoSEQ multiplex PCR; TCRdb's copy has only in-frame clones and leaves some out. V, J and clone size are taken as reported in that table, and D and trimming were inferred from the DNA itself. The sample has approximately 120,000 clones, 68% seen once; the top ten hold roughly a quarter. The genes are TRBV7-9 and TRBJ1-3; D gene uncertain. Sequences were obtained from memory CD8+ T cells sorted from blood. Indicated subset: CD45RO+ cells pooled with CCR7-negative TemRA cells. The receptor's source is a woman younger than 45 in good health. The CDR3 here is CASSISLSIWNTIYF. The CDR3 DNA reads as TGTGCCAGCAGCATTAGCCTCTCGATTTGGAACACCATATATTTT.